This T cell receptor (beta chain) was retrieved from a study of human T cells and chemical hapten exposure. Overall study context: For sensitization, 2% DPC was applied to a roughly 2 cm by roughly 2 cm patch of upper inner arm skin. Each patient's scalp received weekly diphenylcyclopropenone throughout the approximately 23-week study. Largely, small differences in pooled library volume made per-sample TCR yields vary.

TCRdb re-called the RACE reads with MiXCR, one entry per CDR3 protein. The repertoire includes 120,000 or so distinct CDR3 sequences, 11% of them detected once, and around 2.2% sits in the top ten. CDR1 and CDR2 from the germline V gene are SGHRS and YFSETQ. The CDR3 is 15 residues long. The ends were cut back, 1 base at V and 1 base at J, with 6 bases in the middle. To note about this clonotype: What it recognizes is unknown.

Study-level findings and limits: Expanded TCRs were compared with controls, and the expanded TCRs formed significantly more large CDR3 similarity clusters.

Sample time point: patch test 3, about 24 weeks after DPC sensitization. Treatment denoted: therapeutic diphenylcyclopropenone sensitization with weekly scalp DPC. J is TRBJ2-6 and V is TRBV5-1; D remains ambiguous. Sequencing was performed on whole blood, taken in connection with sensitization to the hapten diphenylcyclopropenone (DPC). The TCR comes from a woman in her fifties or sixties with alopecia areata. Some clones in this sample may be carry-over from other donors' samples. The CDR3 region is CASSLSLSGANVLTF. In DNA form, the CDR3 reads TGCGCCAGCAGCTTGTCACTATCTGGGGCCAACGTCCTGACTTTC.